What follows is one T cell receptor (beta chain) and its context. As yet, its antigen is unknown. Germline V gene data show CDR1 as ENHRY and CDR2 as SYGVKD. J lost 2 bases, V lost 2 bases, and 3 bases had no gene match. The CDR3 consists of 15 residues. The data originate from a study of cytomegalovirus exposure and HLA in healthy donors. PCR used 60 Vbeta primers and 13 Jbeta primers. This table comes from immunoSEQ multiplex PCR, and its TCRdb copy is limited to in-frame clones, with some not included. Of some 180,000 clones in the sample, around 75% were seen once. Overall study results and limits: A few of the chains that were CMV-associated were confirmed in vitro to be specific for CMV antigens. Reportedly, fewer N-insertions than the approximately 700-donor mean appeared in an Asian-associated ancestry cluster in a later analysis.

This clonotype originated in a female donor in good health and CMV-seronegative. Specimen: PBMCs. V gene TRBV10-3 combines with J gene TRBJ2-1; 7 bases align to TRBD2. CDR3 in DNA: TGTGCCATCAGTGAGGAGCGGGAAGCCTACAATGAGCAGTTCTTC. This codes for CAISEEREAYNEQFF.